The source of this T cell receptor beta chain is a study of neoadjuvant anti-PD-1 for oral cavity cancer. The time point here: after neoadjuvant nivolumab, at surgical resection. Produced via immunoSEQ multiplex PCR; TCRdb's table is partial and in-frame only. The profile covers about 15,000 clones, with about 36% appearing a single time and around 40% taken by the ten largest. This clone was seen a handful of times. Its antigen is not known. The V and J ends lost 5 bases and 9 bases respectively, with 9 bases between them. In germline, CDR1 is SGDLS, CDR2 YYNGEE. The CDR3 runs 11 residues. Study-level results: Treg/Th17 ratio rose with pretreatment blood and fell with post-treatment tumor TCRbeta clonality.

This specimen was tumor tissue, taken after nivolumab (anti-PD-1) treatment. This clonotype originated in a person aged 40 to 85 with oral cavity squamous cell carcinoma. The V and J genes are TRBV9 and TRBJ2-1, with a weak D call TRBD1 (5 bases). The CDR3, as DNA: TGTGCCAGCAGTACCCAGGGTGAGCAGTTCTTC. Encoded protein: CASSTQGEQFF.